The 28 T cell receptor beta chains in this list originate from one sample, sequenced in a study of T cells in Graves' hyperthyroidism and ophthalmopathy. TCR beta CDR3 regions were amplified from RNA transcripts. Primed by the HTBI set, a first-round RT-PCR was run on the TCR CDR3. MiXCR, run by TCRdb on the multiplex PCR reads, gives a single entry per CDR3 protein. The table has around 500,000 distinct CDR3 sequences, about 16% seen once. The material sequenced was blood. Receptors were obtained from a woman aged 25 to 45 with Graves' ophthalmopathy.

The rearrangement links TRBV7-3 to TRBJ2-3, with D possibly being TRBD1 (6 bases). Germline CDR1 reads SGHTA; CDR2 reads FQGTGA. CDR3 length: 14 amino acids. Trimming left V 5 bases short and J 6 bases short, with 15 bases between. CDR3 residues: CASSVVGQGDTQYF. The CDR3 DNA reads as TGTGCCAGCAGCGTAGTGGGCCAGGGGGATACGCAGTATTTT.

There are a few counts of this clonotype. This chain links TRBV25-1 with TRBJ2-5; D might be TRBD2 (6 bases). The CDR3 runs 13 residues. Trimming removed 9 bases at V and 3 bases at J, with 14 bases between. Germline V gene lookup returns CDR1 MGHDK and CDR2 SYGVNS. The CDR3 protein is CAREGSREETQYF. The CDR3 DNA sequence: TGTGCCAGGGAGGGCTCCAGGGAAGAGACCCAGTACTTC.

V gene TRBV20-1 combines with J gene TRBJ1-1, with D possibly being TRBD1 (6 bases). The CDR3 is 13 amino acids. V was clipped by 0 bases and J by 5 bases, with 10 bases between them. Germline CDR1 reads DFQATT; CDR2 reads SNEGSKA (reference sequence). DNA for the CDR3: TGCAGTGCTAGAGACGTCGGGACAACTGAAGCTTTCTTT. Translating it yields CSARDVGTTEAFF.

The CDR3 nucleotides read TGTGCCAGCAGAGTTAACAGGAACACTGAAGCTTTCTTT. Protein sequence: CASRVNRNTEAFF. The chain recombines TRBV6-2 or TRBV6-3 with TRBJ1-1; D gene unclear. The CDR3 extends over 13 amino acids. CDR1 is MNHEY, CDR2 SVGEGT, per germline. The V end was cut by 6 bases, the J end by 1 base, with 9 bases between.

This clonotype was detected only a few times. The V gene is TRBV18, the J gene TRBJ2-1, with D perhaps TRBD1 (5 bases). The CDR3 covers 13 residues. Germline CDR1 is KGHSH and CDR2 is LQKENI. Trimming shortened V by 3 bases and J by 5 bases, and 8 bases separated the two germline ends. The CDR3 is CASSPWGDNEQFF. The CDR3 nucleotides read TGTGCCAGCTCACCCTGGGGCGACAATGAGCAGTTCTTC.

This clonotype appeared many times. The chain uses TRBV15 and TRBJ1-2; 8 nucleotides line up with TRBD1. The CDR3 contains 14 residues. Per the germline V gene, CDR1 is LNHNV and CDR2 is YYDKDF (reference sequence). J was trimmed by 7 bases and V by 0 bases; bases with no gene match: 4. The CDR3 coding sequence is TGTGCCACCAGCAGAGAGGACAGGGTCACTGGCTACACCTTC. Its translation is CATSREDRVTGYTF.

The chain recombines TRBV4-1 with TRBJ2-1, with 8 bases that match TRBD2. Looked up from germline, CDR1 is MGHRA and CDR2 is YSYEKL. The CDR3 spans 15 residues. The trim removed 3 bases at V and 5 bases at J, leaving 6 bases unmatched. CDR3 sequence (DNA): TGCGCCAGCAGCCAGAGAGCGGGGGTGAACAATGAGCAGTTCTTC. This encodes CASSQRAGVNNEQFF.

This clonotype was detected ten times or more. The chain couples TRBV28 to TRBJ2-1, with 11 bases identical to TRBD2. Trimming cost V 4 bases and J 6 bases; bases outside gene matches: 5. This CDR3 is built from 15 residues. The germline gives CDR1 MDHEN, CDR2 SYDVKM. The CDR3 DNA follows: TGTGCCAGCAGTTCCGTAGCGGGAGGGCTCAATGAGCAGTTCTTC. Translating it yields CASSSVAGGLNEQFF.

As concerns this clonotype: The junction differs from germline at one of its ends, possibly a read error. The chain couples TRBV6-1 to TRBJ1-1; no reliable D call. The CDR3 length is 11 residues. In germline, CDR1 is MNHNS, CDR2 SASEGT. The CDR3: CASSRRNEAFF. Written as DNA, the CDR3 is TGCGCCAGCAGTCGTAGAAATGAAGCTTTCTTT.

This clonotype appeared many times. This chain links TRBV18 with TRBJ2-7, with D unclear. The CDR3 sequence is 12 residues long. V was clipped by 1 base and J by 6 bases, with 7 bases between them. The germline gives CDR1 KGHSH, CDR2 LQKENI. The CDR3 spells CASSPQGFEQYF. The CDR3 nucleotides read TGTGCCAGCTCACCACAGGGTTTCGAGCAGTACTTC.

This clonotype was picked up many times. The chain has TRBV13 and TRBJ1-1, with a tentative D call TRBD1 (5 bases). This CDR3 contains 14 residues. Germline V gives CDR1 PRHDT, CDR2 FYEKMQ (reference sequence). V was shortened by 6 bases and J by 1 base, with 12 bases between the two germline ends. For the CDR3, the DNA is TGTGCCAGCAGACAACTGGGACGGAACACTGAAGCTTTCTTT. Protein: CASRQLGRNTEAFF.

This clonotype has ten or more counts. The V call is TRBV2, the J call TRBJ1-2; D might be TRBD1 (5 bases). CDR3 length equals 13 residues. V dropped 7 bases and J dropped 3 bases, with 12 bases sitting between them. Germline CDR1 reads SNHLY; CDR2 reads FYNNEI. CDR3 coding DNA: TGTGCCAGCACGGTTGGGGACCACTATGGCTACACCTTC. This gives the protein CASTVGDHYGYTF.

This clonotype was picked up a small number of times. This chain links TRBV5-1 with TRBJ2-3; 7 bases are shared with TRBD1. This CDR3 has 15 residues. Germline values: CDR1 SGHRS, CDR2 YFSETQ. The V gene end was trimmed by 4 bases and the J gene end by 2 bases; junction bases not matched to a gene: 7. The CDR3 region has the DNA TGCGCCAGCAGCCCCCGGGACAGAACCACAGATACGCAGTATTTT. It encodes CASSPRDRTTDTQYF.

In this sample, this clonotype turned up many times. The V gene is TRBV6-1, the J gene TRBJ2-2; D is ambiguous. CDR1 is MNHNS, CDR2 SASEGT, per germline. Trimming took off 7 bases at V and 4 bases at J, with 13 bases between the two ends. The CDR3 runs 14 residues. CDR3 DNA sequence: TGTGCCAGCACCTCCCGACCCGGCACCGGGGAGCTGTTTTTT. This encodes CASTSRPGTGELFF.

The rearrangement joins TRBV4-3 to TRBJ2-3, with TRBD2 matching over 8 bases. Germline lookup yields CDR1 LGHNA and CDR2 YSLEER. The CDR3 loop spans 16 amino acids. V gave up 0 bases and J gave up 2 bases; unmatched junction bases: 4. CDR3 nucleotides: TGCGCCAGCAGCCAAGAAGGCGGGGGGAACACAGATACGCAGTATTTT. Amino acid sequence: CASSQEGGGNTDTQYF.

This chain uses TRBV11-2 with TRBJ2-5, with 8 bases that match TRBD1. Germline V lookup: CDR1 SGHAT, CDR2 FQNNGV. This CDR3 has 14 residues. The J segment lost 4 bases and the V segment lost 3 bases, leaving 4 bases of the junction unmatched. The CDR3 here is CASSFGQGAETQYF. CDR3 DNA sequence: TGTGCCAGCAGCTTCGGTCAGGGGGCAGAGACCCAGTACTTC.

Regarding this clonotype: This sequence may be a read error, since a much larger clone differs from it by one base. The chain links TRBV7-8 to TRBJ1-2; the D is unclear. Germline CDR1 and CDR2: SGHVS and FQNEAQ. The V end was cut by 2 bases, the J end by 1 base, with 11 bases between. The CDR3 totals 15 residues. In DNA form, the CDR3 reads TGTGCCAGCAGCTTAAGCGGAATAATTAACTATGGCTACACCTTC. Amino acids: CASSLSGIINYGYTF.

A remark on this clonotype: Since a much larger clone is just one base distant, this may be a read error. The chain uses TRBV20-1 and TRBJ1-1, with D tentatively TRBD1 (5 bases). The CDR3 is made up of 13 amino acids. Germline V gene lookup returns CDR1 DFQATT and CDR2 SNEGSKA (reference sequence). V lost 5 bases to trimming and J lost 6 bases, with 16 bases between them. CDR3 loop: CSAQRWGRSEAFF. In DNA, the CDR3 is TGCAGTGCTCAACGATGGGGACGGTCTGAAGCTTTCTTT.

This clonotype was recorded only once. The J gene is TRBJ2-7, the V gene TRBV5-5; unclear D gene. The CDR3 consists of 13 residues. V was trimmed by 5 bases and J by 6 bases, leaving 15 bases between them. Germline values: CDR1 SGHKS, CDR2 YYEKEE (reference sequence). CDR3: CASSGVVPSEQYF. In nucleotides, the CDR3 is TGTGCCAGCAGTGGGGTAGTCCCCTCCGAGCAGTACTTC.

This chain joins TRBV4-1 and TRBJ1-2, with D unresolved. The CDR3 is 16 residues long. V lost 0 bases and J lost 4, with 15 bases in between. Germline V CDR1 and CDR2: MGHRA, YSYEKL. The CDR3 DNA is TGCGCCAGCAGCCAAGATTTTGGTGCGGTAGGCTATGGCTACACCTTC. Amino acids: CASSQDFGAVGYGYTF.

V gene TRBV4-3 combines with J gene TRBJ2-3; possibly TRBD2 for D (5 bases). CDR3 length: 17 residues. V was cut by 4 bases and J by 4 bases, with 21 bases left in between. The V gene's germline CDR1 is LGHNA and CDR2 YSLEER. DNA of the CDR3: TGCGCCAGCAGCCCGACCTCGGGATACGGGGTCTCAGATACGCAGTATTTT. Translation gives CASSPTSGYGVSDTQYF.

Only a few counts were recorded for this clonotype. This chain uses TRBV6-2 or TRBV6-3 with TRBJ2-7; 12 positions agree with TRBD1. The junction had 2 bases not matched to a gene; V was cut back by 5 bases and J by 6 bases. Germline V gene lookup returns CDR1 MNHEY and CDR2 SVGEGT. The CDR3 runs to 13 residues. The DNA of the CDR3 is TGTGCCAGCAGTGGGACAGGGGGCAGCGAGCAGTACTTC. Encoded protein: CASSGTGGSEQYF.

The chain's CDR3 is CATSREPGLARFNEQFF. In nucleotides, the CDR3 is TGTGCCACCAGCAGAGAACCGGGACTAGCGAGGTTCAATGAGCAGTTCTTC. V is TRBV15 and J is TRBJ2-1; 10 bases are shared with TRBD2. V gave up 0 bases and J gave up 6 bases; unmatched junction bases: 8. The CDR3 has 17 amino acids. Germline loops: CDR1 LNHNV, CDR2 YYDKDF (reference sequence).

The CDR3 loop is CASSYSPSGRQFF. CDR3 nucleotides: TGTGCCAGCAGTTACTCGCCCAGCGGGAGGCAGTTCTTC. The V call is TRBV6-5, the J call TRBJ2-1, with 8 bases identical to TRBD2. There are 13 residues in the CDR3. V shed 0 bases, J shed 12 bases, and the junction held 4 bases outside the gene matches. Looked up from germline, CDR1 is MNHEY and CDR2 is SVGAGI.

The sample holds a few counts of this clonotype. DNA for the CDR3: TGTGCCAGCAGCCTTGGACAGGGGGGTACCTACGAGCAGTACTTC. Translation gives CASSLGQGGTYEQYF. The chain joins TRBV7-9 to TRBJ2-7; 10 bases are a match to TRBD1. Trimming cost V 5 bases and J 2 bases; bases outside gene matches: 6. CDR1 SEHNR and CDR2 FQNEAQ come from the germline V gene (reference sequence). This CDR3 has 15 amino acids.

The chain joins TRBV6-1 to TRBJ1-5; no definite D call. With 6 bases removed from V and 11 bases from J, the gap between germline ends came to 14 bases. Germline V lookup: CDR1 MNHNS, CDR2 SASEGT. The CDR3 totals 12 residues. CDR3 bases: TGTGCCAGCAGCGACGCGTCCCGGGCCCAGCATTTT. It codes for CASSDASRAQHF.

This clonotype was detected ten times or more. This rearrangement joins TRBV2 to TRBJ2-3; weak D call: TRBD1 (6 bases). Germline V CDR1 and CDR2: SNHLY, FYNNEI. Trimming took 6 bases from V and 5 from J, leaving 9 bases between them. This CDR3 is 12 amino acids long. The CDR3 spells CASRQGGDTQYF. The DNA for the CDR3 is TGTGCCAGCAGACAGGGTGGAGATACGCAGTATTTT.

This clonotype was detected many times. This chain links TRBV7-2 with TRBJ2-3, with a possible D match to TRBD1 (6 bases). Per germline, CDR1 SGHTA and CDR2 FQGNSA. The CDR3 has 17 residues. V was cut by 0 bases and J by 7 bases, with 20 bases left in between. As DNA, the CDR3 is TGTGCCAGCAGCTTAGCGATTAATACAGGGAATTGGAATACGCAGTATTTT. It translates to CASSLAINTGNWNTQYF.